Sequencing of this T cell receptor (beta chain) was carried out in a study of blood T cell repertoires in COVID-19. Overall study: The origin of the acute and convalescent COVID-19 samples was the United States, Italy and Spain. PBMCs, B-cell-depleted T cells, or T cells provided the cDNA or gDNA that made up the material.

Germline lookup yields CDR1 MNHEY and CDR2 SMNVEV (reference sequence). The trim removed 4 bases at V and 4 bases at J, leaving 7 bases unmatched. This CDR3 comprises 15 residues. In the study's own analysis: From reference gene primer amplification, estimates of nucleated cell counts were derived. Sequencing used immunoSEQ multiplex PCR; TCRdb keeps in-frame clones, though not all of them. The V and J calls and clone size are taken from that table; D and trimming were inferred from the DNA. The sample lists under 200,000 clones, more than 80% occurring once. In its sample, this clone was seen a few times.

Sequenced material: peripheral blood. The clonotype comes from a man aged 45-60 years with acute or convalescent COVID-19. The chain is built from TRBV27 and TRBJ1-3, with 7 bases lining up with TRBD1. CDR3 sequence reads: CASSSGQPGGNTIYF. As DNA, the CDR3 is TGTGCCAGCAGTTCGGGACAGCCCGGCGGAAACACCATATATTTT.